This passage covers 26 T cell receptor beta chains from one sample sequenced in a study of T-cell memory formation after mild COVID-19. TCRdb independently ran MiXCR on the 5' RACE reads; one entry per CDR3 protein. This sample has approximately 300,000 distinct CDR3 sequences, with about 16% found just once. Sequences were obtained from PBMCs or a T cell subset sorted from them (not recorded which). These receptors were collected from a man aged 18 to 30 who had mild COVID-19 (a few samples of this study predate the infection). Cell type and time point are not known.

This clonotype was recorded at least ten times. V usage is TRBV10-3 and J usage is TRBJ2-6; D gene ambiguous. Trimming removed 0 bases at V and 11 bases at J, with 20 bases between. This CDR3 contains 17 residues. Germline CDR1 reads ENHRY; CDR2 reads SYGVKD. The CDR3 DNA reads TGTGCCATCAGTGAGTCGAAGTCGCCAGGCCCCTCGGACGTCCTGACTTTC. Translation gives CAISESKSPGPSDVLTF.

CDR3 nucleotides: TGTGCCAGCAGTTATCTGCAGCAAAACATTCAGTACTTC. Translation: CASSYLQQNIQYF. The chain is built from TRBV6-6 and TRBJ2-4; D remains ambiguous. The CDR3 sequence is 13 residues long. The V gene's germline CDR1 is MNHNY and CDR2 SVGAGI (reference sequence). Trimming pared 3 bases from V and 5 bases from J, leaving 8 bases between.

The V and J genes are TRBV4-1 and TRBJ2-1; the match to TRBD2 covers 13 bases. Germline CDR1 and CDR2: MGHRA and YSYEKL. The CDR3 runs to 15 residues. The V segment lost 0 bases and the J segment 12 bases; nucleotides outside the gene matches: 5. The chain's CDR3 is CASSQELAGGPGQFF. The CDR3 DNA reads TGCGCCAGCAGCCAAGAACTAGCGGGGGGGCCAGGGCAGTTCTTC.

The gene calls are TRBV7-9 and TRBJ1-3, with 7 nucleotides matching TRBD1. Germline CDR1 and CDR2: SEHNR and FQNEAQ (reference sequence). The CDR3 spans 13 residues. The V gene end was trimmed by 5 bases and the J gene end by 6 bases; junction bases not matched to a gene: 4. CDR3 in amino acids: CASSLGQSNTIYF. CDR3 coding DNA: TGTGCCAGCAGCCTGGGACAGTCAAACACCATATATTTT.

Here the CDR3 reads CASRQGPTAGNTIYF. The CDR3 DNA sequence: TGCGCCAGCAGACAGGGGCCAACAGCTGGAAACACCATATATTTT. The V gene is TRBV5-1, the J gene TRBJ1-3, with 7 bases aligning to TRBD1. V lost 5 bases to trimming and J lost 2 bases; unmatched junction nucleotides: 7. Germline assignment: CDR1 SGHRS and CDR2 YFSETQ. This CDR3 is built from 15 residues.

This clonotype was picked up a small number of times. This sequence joins TRBV12-3 or TRBV12-4 and TRBJ2-1, with 9 bases that match TRBD2. V shed 3 bases and J 3 bases; nucleotides not matched to a gene: 3. CDR3 length: 15 residues. For the CDR3, the DNA is TGTGCCAGCAGTTTTGGACTAGCGCACTACAATGAGCAGTTCTTC. Amino acid sequence: CASSFGLAHYNEQFF.

The chain uses TRBV5-1 and TRBJ1-2; 8 bases are a match to TRBD1. The CDR3 is 18 residues long. Germline V gene data show CDR1 as SGHRS and CDR2 as YFSETQ. Trimming at V came to 0 bases and at J to 4 bases, leaving 14 bases not matched to a gene. As DNA, the CDR3 is TGCGCCAGCAGCTTGGCCTCGGTATTTACAGGGGGGGCCTATGGCTACACCTTC. This translates into CASSLASVFTGGAYGYTF.

The chain has TRBV5-8 and TRBJ1-5; no firm D call. Trimming removed 0 bases from V and 7 bases from J, with 11 bases in between. The CDR3 is 14 residues long. CDR1 SGHTS and CDR2 YDEGEE come from the germline V gene. The CDR3 is CASSLVSRYQPQHF. DNA for the CDR3: TGTGCCAGCAGCTTGGTAAGCAGGTACCAGCCCCAGCATTTT.

The V gene is TRBV20-1, the J gene TRBJ2-3, with D tentatively TRBD1 (6 bases). Per germline, CDR1 DFQATT and CDR2 SNEGSKA (reference sequence). V was cut by 1 base and J by 0 bases, with 8 bases left in between. This CDR3 is 14 amino acids long. CDR3 region: CSARAGASTDTQYF. CDR3 in DNA: TGCAGTGCTAGAGCAGGGGCTAGCACAGATACGCAGTATTTT.

This clonotype came up a few times. The chain recombines TRBV6-1 with TRBJ2-7, with a possible D match to TRBD2 (5 bases). Germline-derived CDR1 and CDR2 are MNHNS and SASEGT. Trimming took off 4 bases at V and 1 base at J, with 14 bases between the two ends. This CDR3 is 15 amino acids long. The CDR3 loop reads CASSVELVVSYEQYV. The CDR3 DNA sequence: TGTGCCAGCAGTGTTGAACTAGTTGTGTCCTACGAGCAGTACGTC.

This clonotype has more than one count but fewer than ten. This chain joins TRBV2 and TRBJ1-6; maybe TRBD1 (6 bases). The CDR3 consists of 15 residues. V was trimmed by 8 bases and J by 2 bases, leaving 13 bases between them. Per germline, CDR1 SNHLY and CDR2 FYNNEI. CDR3 residues: CASARGNAYNSPLHF. Here the CDR3 DNA reads TGTGCCAGCGCCAGGGGAAATGCCTATAATTCACCCCTCCACTTT.

This chain connects TRBV7-2 to TRBJ2-3; D call uncertain. This CDR3 comprises 14 residues. V was pared by 3 bases and J by 1 base, with 8 bases between. The germline V gene encodes CDR1 SGHTA and CDR2 FQGNSA. This chain's CDR3 is CASSFSLGTDTQYF. The CDR3 nucleotides read TGTGCCAGCAGCTTCTCCCTAGGCACAGATACGCAGTATTTT.

Only a few counts were recorded for this clonotype. The chain uses TRBV7-3 and TRBJ1-1, with unresolved D. Germline CDR1 SGHTA, CDR2 FQGTGA. The V gene lost 2 bases and the J gene lost 1 base, with 8 bases spanning the gap. CDR3 length: 14 residues. In nucleotides, the CDR3 is TGTGCCAGCAGCTTAGGTAGAACGAACACTGAAGCTTTCTTT. It specifies CASSLGRTNTEAFF.

A few counts support this clonotype. One end of the junction is discordant with germline, which a read error may explain. This CDR3 reads CASSLAHSRTDTQYF. DNA of the CDR3: TGTGCCAGCAGCTTAGCCCACTCGCGCACGGATACGCAGTATTTT. The chain carries TRBV7-2 and TRBJ2-3; D uncertain. Germline CDR1 SGHTA, CDR2 FQGNSA. CDR3 length equals 15 residues.

V and J are TRBV25-1 and TRBJ2-3; 7 nucleotides line up with TRBD1. Germline V lookup: CDR1 MGHDK, CDR2 SYGVNS. This CDR3 is 17 amino acids long. Trimming took 1 base from V and 0 from J; bases not matched to a gene: 7. CDR3 region: CASSELKGASSTDTQYF. In DNA, the CDR3 is TGTGCCAGCAGTGAATTGAAGGGGGCGTCTAGCACAGATACGCAGTATTTT.

This clonotype came up a few times. The V and J genes are TRBV5-1 and TRBJ2-1; 8 bases are a match to TRBD2. J lost 0 bases, V lost 7 bases, and 6 bases had no gene match. The CDR3 is 15 residues long. The germline CDR1 and CDR2 sequences are SGHRS and YFSETQ. The CDR3 sequence is CASGRAGASYNEQFF. The CDR3 nucleotides are TGCGCCAGCGGTCGAGCGGGGGCCTCCTACAATGAGCAGTTCTTC.

The gene calls are TRBV5-6 and TRBJ1-2; 11 positions agree with TRBD1. The CDR3 is made up of 17 amino acids. Trimming removed 0 bases from V and 4 bases from J; junction bases left unmatched: 8. The germline V gene has CDR1 SGHDT and CDR2 YYEEEE. Here the CDR3 DNA reads TGTGCCAGCAGCTTGGAAAGGACAGGGGGCCTGTTCTATGGCTACACCTTC. Its protein product is CASSLERTGGLFYGYTF.

This clonotype has just one count. The gene calls are TRBV11-2 and TRBJ1-2; D uncertain. Trimming shortened V by 5 bases and J by 7 bases, and 17 bases separated the two germline ends. CDR1 SGHAT and CDR2 FQNNGV come from the germline V gene. CDR3 size: 14 residues. For the CDR3, the DNA is TGTGCCAGCAGCCCTAGACCGGGGAGCTTTGGCTACACCTTC. Translated, it gives CASSPRPGSFGYTF.

This clonotype was counted only a few times. CDR3 sequence: CASSLVSGTETQYF. The CDR3 DNA reads TGTGCCAGCAGCTTAGTATCCGGGACGGAGACCCAGTACTTC. This rearrangement joins TRBV7-9 to TRBJ2-5; D possibly matches TRBD1 or TRBD2 (5 bases each). Germline V lookup: CDR1 SEHNR, CDR2 FQNEAQ (reference sequence). Trimming took 1 base from V and 5 from J, leaving 11 bases between them. The CDR3 length is 14 residues.

In its sample, this clonotype was seen a few times. The chain recombines TRBV11-2 with TRBJ1-5, with TRBD1 matching 8 bases. There are 16 residues in the CDR3. V gave up 0 bases and J gave up 10 bases; unmatched junction bases: 11. CDR1 is SGHAT, CDR2 FQNNGV, per germline. CDR3 sequence (DNA): TGTGCCAGCAGCTTAGATCTAGTGCAGGGGGCAATACCCCAGCATTTT. Its translation: CASSLDLVQGAIPQHF. The entire variable domain, with the rest obtained from reference TRBV11-2 and TRBJ1-5, is as follows: EAGVAQSPRYKIIEKRQSVAFWCNPISGHATLYWYQQILGQGPKLLIQFQNNGVVDDSQLPKDRFSAERLKGVDSTLKIQPAKLEDSAVYLCASSLDLVQGAIPQHFGDGTRLSIL.

The gene calls are TRBV7-9 and TRBJ2-5, with D maybe TRBD2 (5 bases). This CDR3 comprises 16 residues. The germline CDR1 and CDR2 sequences are SEHNR and FQNEAQ (reference sequence). The V gene lost 5 bases and the J gene lost 4 bases, with 20 bases spanning the gap. Here the CDR3 DNA reads TGTGCCAGCAGCAATCCAATCGGGGTGGTGGGAGAGACCCAGTACTTC. It is translated as CASSNPIGVVGETQYF.

This chain joins TRBV6-5 and TRBJ2-7; no clear D. Trimming removed 0 bases from V and 0 bases from J, with 9 bases in between. Germline V gives CDR1 MNHEY, CDR2 SVGAGI. CDR3 length equals 15 residues. Here the CDR3 reads CASSYSNAYSYEQYF. The CDR3, as DNA: TGTGCCAGCAGTTACTCGAACGCTTACTCCTACGAGCAGTACTTC.

A single count supports this clonotype. The chain is built from TRBV9 and TRBJ2-1, with unresolved D. V was cut by 0 bases and J by 8 bases, with 9 bases left in between. Germline CDR1 SGDLS, CDR2 YYNGEE. This CDR3 contains 13 residues. The CDR3 coding sequence is TGTGCCAGCAGCGTAGGACGGGCAGATGAGCAGTTCTTC. Protein: CASSVGRADEQFF.

Ten or more counts support this clonotype. V usage is TRBV6-5 and J usage is TRBJ2-1, with TRBD2 matching 14 bases. The length of the CDR3 is 15 residues. V trimming: 5 bases; J trimming: 10 bases; junction bases outside the gene matches: 7. Germline V gene sequence: CDR1 MNHEY, CDR2 SVGAGI. The CDR3 nucleotides are TGTGCCAGCAGTCCGCAGGGGACTAGCGGGGGAGAGCAGTTCTTC. Translation: CASSPQGTSGGEQFF.

V and J are TRBV4-3 and TRBJ2-5; either TRBD1 or TRBD2 may fit D (6 bases each). Looked up from germline, CDR1 is LGHNA and CDR2 is YSLEER. This CDR3 is 16 amino acids long. The germline V and J ends were trimmed by 4 bases and 7 bases, with 22 bases remaining between them. The DNA for the CDR3 is TGCGCCAGCAGCCCGGTCAATGGGGGGCCTAGTGGGACCCAGTACTTC. It specifies CASSPVNGGPSGTQYF.

This rearrangement joins TRBV4-1 to TRBJ2-5; tentatively, D is TRBD2 (6 bases). With 4 bases removed from V and 6 bases from J, the gap between germline ends came to 21 bases. Germline assignment: CDR1 MGHRA and CDR2 YSYEKL. The CDR3 covers 16 residues. DNA of the CDR3: TGCGCCAGCAGCCGCTGGGGGGTTCAAGGTCAGCAGACCCAGTACTTC. This sequence encodes CASSRWGVQGQQTQYF.